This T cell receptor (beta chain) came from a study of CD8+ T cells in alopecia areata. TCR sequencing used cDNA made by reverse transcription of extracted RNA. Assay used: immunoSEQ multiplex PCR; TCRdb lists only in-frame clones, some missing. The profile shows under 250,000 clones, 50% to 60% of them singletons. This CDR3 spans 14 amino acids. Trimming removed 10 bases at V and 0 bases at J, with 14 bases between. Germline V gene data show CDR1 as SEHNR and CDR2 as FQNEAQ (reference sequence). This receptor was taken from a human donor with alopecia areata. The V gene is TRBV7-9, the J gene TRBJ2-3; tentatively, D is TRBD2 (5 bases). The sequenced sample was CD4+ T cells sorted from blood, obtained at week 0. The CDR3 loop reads CATRRAPSTDTQYF. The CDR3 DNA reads TGTGCCACCAGGCGGGCGCCAAGCACAGATACGCAGTATTTT.